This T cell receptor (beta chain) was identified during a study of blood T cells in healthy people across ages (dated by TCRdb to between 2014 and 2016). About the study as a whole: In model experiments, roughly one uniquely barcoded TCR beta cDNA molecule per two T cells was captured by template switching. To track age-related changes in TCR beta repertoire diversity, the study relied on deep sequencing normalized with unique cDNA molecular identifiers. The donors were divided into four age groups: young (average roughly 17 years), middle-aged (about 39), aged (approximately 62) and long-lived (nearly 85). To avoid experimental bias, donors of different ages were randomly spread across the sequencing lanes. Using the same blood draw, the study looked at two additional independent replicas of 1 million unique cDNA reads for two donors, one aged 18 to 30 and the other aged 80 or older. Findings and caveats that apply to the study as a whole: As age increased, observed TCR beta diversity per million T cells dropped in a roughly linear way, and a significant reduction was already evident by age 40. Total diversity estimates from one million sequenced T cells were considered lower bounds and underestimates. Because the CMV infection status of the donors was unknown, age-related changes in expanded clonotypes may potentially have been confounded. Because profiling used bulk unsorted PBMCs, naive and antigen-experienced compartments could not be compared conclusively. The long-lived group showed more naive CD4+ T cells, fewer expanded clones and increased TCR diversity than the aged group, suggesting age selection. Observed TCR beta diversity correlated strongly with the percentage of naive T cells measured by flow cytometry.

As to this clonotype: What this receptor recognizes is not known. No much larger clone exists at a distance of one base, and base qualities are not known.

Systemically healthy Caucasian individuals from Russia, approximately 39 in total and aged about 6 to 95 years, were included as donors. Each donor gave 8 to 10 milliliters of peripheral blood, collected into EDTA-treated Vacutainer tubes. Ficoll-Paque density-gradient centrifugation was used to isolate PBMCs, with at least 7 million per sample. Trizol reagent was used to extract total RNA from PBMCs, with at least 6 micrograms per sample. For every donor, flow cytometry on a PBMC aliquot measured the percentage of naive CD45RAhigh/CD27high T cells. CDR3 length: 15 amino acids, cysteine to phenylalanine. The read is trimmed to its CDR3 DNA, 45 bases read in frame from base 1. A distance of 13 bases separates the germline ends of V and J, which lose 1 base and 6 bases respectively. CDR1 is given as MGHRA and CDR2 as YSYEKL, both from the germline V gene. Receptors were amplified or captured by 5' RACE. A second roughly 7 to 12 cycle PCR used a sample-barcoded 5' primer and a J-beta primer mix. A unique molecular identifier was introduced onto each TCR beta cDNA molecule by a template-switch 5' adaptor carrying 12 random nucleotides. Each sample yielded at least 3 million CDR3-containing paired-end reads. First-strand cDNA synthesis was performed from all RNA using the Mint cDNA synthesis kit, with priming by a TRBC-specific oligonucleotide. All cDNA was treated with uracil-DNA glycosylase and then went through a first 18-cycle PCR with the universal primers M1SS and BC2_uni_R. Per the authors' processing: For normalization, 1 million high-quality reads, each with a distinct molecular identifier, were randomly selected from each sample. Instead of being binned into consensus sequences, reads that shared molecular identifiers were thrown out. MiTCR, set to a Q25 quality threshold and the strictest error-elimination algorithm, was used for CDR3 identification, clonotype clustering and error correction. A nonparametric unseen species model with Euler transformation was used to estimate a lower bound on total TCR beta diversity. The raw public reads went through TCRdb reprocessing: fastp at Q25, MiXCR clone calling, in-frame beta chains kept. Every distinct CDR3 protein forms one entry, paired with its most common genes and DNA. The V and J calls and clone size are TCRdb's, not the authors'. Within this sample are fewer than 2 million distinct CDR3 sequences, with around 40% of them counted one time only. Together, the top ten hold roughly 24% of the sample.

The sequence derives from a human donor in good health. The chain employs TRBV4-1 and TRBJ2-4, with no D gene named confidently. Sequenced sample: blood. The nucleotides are TGCGCCAGCAGCCAAGCTCTTCCTAACCGAAACATTCAGTACTTC. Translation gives CASSQALPNRNIQYF.